This entry is about one T cell receptor (beta chain). This table comes from immunoSEQ multiplex PCR, and its TCRdb copy is limited to in-frame clones, with some not included. The profile shows more than 45,000 clones, 95% to 98% of them singletons. The sample originates from a study of siplizumab effects on memory and regulatory T cells. The V gene's germline CDR1 is LNHDA and CDR2 SQIVND (reference sequence). The CDR3 runs to 13 residues. V shed 5 bases and J shed 6 bases, with 13 bases lying between them. The V call is TRBV19, the J call TRBJ1-2; no clear D gene. This sequence originates from a human donor in good health. Sequenced material: naive CD4+ T cells sorted from blood. CDR3 nucleotides: TGTGCCAGTAGTCAAGGAGGGTGGGATGGCTACACCTTC. It specifies CASSQGGWDGYTF.